The 23 T cell receptor beta chains below come from one sample, sequenced in a study of control samples from healthy donors and cancer patients. Repertoires were generated with immunoSEQ multiplex PCR, while TCRdb's copy carries only in-frame clones and drops some. The data hold roughly 130,000 clones, with roughly 94% observed a single time. The sample was blood. The receptors originated from a young man in good health.

This chain connects TRBV20-1 to TRBJ1-5; D ambiguous. The CDR3 is made up of 13 amino acids. The germline gives CDR1 DFQATT, CDR2 SNEGSKA (reference sequence). Trimming removed 3 bases from V and 5 bases from J, with 11 bases in between. CDR3 protein: CSASPEGDQPQHF. The CDR3 DNA sequence: TGCAGTGCTAGTCCTGAGGGAGATCAGCCCCAGCATTTT.

The CDR3 reads CASRGPNSNQPQHF. The CDR3 DNA reads as TGCGCCAGCAGAGGACCGAATAGCAATCAGCCCCAGCATTTT. V and J are TRBV10-1 and TRBJ1-5, with D uncertain. The CDR3 has 14 amino acids. V shed 6 bases and J shed 0 bases, with 9 bases lying between them. Germline V gene data show CDR1 as WNHNN and CDR2 as SYGVQD (reference sequence).

The chain carries TRBV9 and TRBJ1-5; no firm D call. Germline-derived CDR1 and CDR2 are SGDLS and YYNGEE. The CDR3 is 15 residues long. V was trimmed by 0 bases and J by 3 bases, leaving 10 bases between them. The CDR3 sequence is CASSVGPGDNQPQHF. In DNA, the CDR3 is TGTGCCAGCAGCGTAGGTCCAGGAGACAATCAGCCCCAGCATTTT.

The sample holds a few counts of this clone. This chain connects TRBV7-6 to TRBJ2-3; TRBD2 agrees at 8 bases. The CDR3 loop spans 15 amino acids. Germline CDR1 is SGHVS and CDR2 is FNYEAQ. The J segment lost 4 bases and the V segment lost 4 bases, leaving 7 bases of the junction unmatched. CDR3 nucleotides: TGTGCCAGCAGCTCTCCGGGACTAGAAGCAGATACGCAGTATTTT. Translated, it gives CASSSPGLEADTQYF.

V and J are TRBV9 and TRBJ2-2, with D uncertain. CDR3 length equals 16 residues. Germline CDR1 reads SGDLS; CDR2 reads YYNGEE. Trimming stripped 0 bases from V and 4 bases from J, with 13 bases between. The CDR3 region is CASSVEEGLGTGELFF. In nucleotides, the CDR3 is TGTGCCAGCAGCGTAGAAGAAGGGTTGGGCACCGGGGAGCTGTTTTTT. Drawing the rest from reference TRBV9 and TRBJ2-2, the complete variable domain is DSGVTQTPKHLITATGQRVTLRCSPRSGDLSVYWYQQSLDQGLQFLIQYYNGEERAKGNILERFSAQQFPDLHSELNLSSLELGDSALYFCASSVEEGLGTGELFFGEGSRLTVL.

The chain employs TRBV6-5 and TRBJ2-3; no definite D call. Germline loops: CDR1 MNHEY, CDR2 SVGAGI. The CDR3 has 15 residues. The V and J ends lost 6 bases and 1 base respectively, with 14 bases between them. The CDR3 loop is CASSNHGYGTDTQYF. The CDR3, as DNA: TGTGCCAGCAGCAACCACGGGTACGGCACAGATACGCAGTATTTT.

The V gene is TRBV24-1, the J gene TRBJ2-3, with D possibly matching TRBD1 (6 bases). CDR1 is KGHDR, CDR2 SFDVKD, per germline. Trimming stripped 5 bases from V and 6 bases from J, with 11 bases between. The CDR3 spans 13 residues. The CDR3 DNA sequence: TGTGCCACCAGTGCAGGGGTTGGGGATACGCAGTATTTT. This sequence encodes CATSAGVGDTQYF.

CDR3 amino acids: CASGSLGLGYGYTF. Here the CDR3 DNA reads TGTGCCAGCGGGAGTTTGGGGCTAGGTTATGGCTACACCTTC. This chain links TRBV3-1 (or the pseudogene TRBV3-2) with TRBJ1-2; a possible D gene is TRBD1 (5 bases). The CDR3 consists of 14 residues. Germline CDR1 reads LGHDT; CDR2 reads YNNKEL (reference sequence). Trimming pared 8 bases from V and 5 bases from J, leaving 18 bases between.

The chain uses TRBV5-6 and TRBJ2-5; no clear D. The V and J ends lost 4 bases and 4 bases respectively, with 14 bases between them. The germline V gene encodes CDR1 SGHDT and CDR2 YYEEEE. CDR3 size: 14 residues. The CDR3 sequence is CASSKPLSGETQYF. The CDR3 nucleotides read TGTGCCAGCAGCAAGCCCTTGTCCGGAGAGACCCAGTACTTC.

The rearrangement links TRBV29-1 to TRBJ1-1, with D perhaps matching TRBD1 (6 bases). Between the trimmed V and J ends, which lost 6 bases and 7 bases, there was a span of 12 bases. CDR3 length equals 11 residues. Looked up from germline, CDR1 is SQVTM and CDR2 is ANQGSEA. The CDR3 loop is CSVSQGNEAFF. The CDR3 region has the DNA TGCAGCGTAAGCCAGGGGAATGAAGCTTTCTTT.

The rearrangement joins TRBV7-9 to TRBJ2-7; 7 nucleotides align to TRBD1. J was trimmed by 4 bases and V by 5 bases; bases with no gene match: 2. Germline CDR1 reads SEHNR; CDR2 reads FQNEAQ (reference sequence). The CDR3 is made up of 12 amino acids. The CDR3 loop is CASSMTGYEQYF. The CDR3, as DNA: TGTGCCAGCAGCATGACAGGGTACGAGCAGTACTTC.

This chain joins TRBV5-1 and TRBJ2-5, with 11 bases matching TRBD2. Germline V CDR1 and CDR2: SGHRS, YFSETQ. V shed 7 bases and J 1 base; nucleotides not matched to a gene: 0. This CDR3 is 13 amino acids long. CDR3 sequence reads: CASGTSGQETQYF. The CDR3 nucleotides are TGCGCCAGCGGGACTAGCGGCCAAGAGACCCAGTACTTC. The variable domain in full, with the rest retrieved from reference TRBV5-1 and TRBJ2-5, is KAGVTQTPRYLIKTRGQQVTLSCSPISGHRSVSWYQQTPGQGLQFLFEYFSETQRNKGNFPGRFSGRQFSNSRSEMNVSTLELGDSALYLCASGTSGQETQYFGPGTRLLVL.

This chain connects TRBV30 to TRBJ1-2; D is uncertain. The V and J ends lost 0 bases and 0 bases respectively, with 2 bases between them. The CDR3 is 12 residues long. Germline V lookup: CDR1 GTSNPN, CDR2 SVGIG (reference sequence). CDR3 DNA sequence: TGTGCCTGGAGTGTGACTAACTATGGCTACACCTTC. Protein: CAWSVTNYGYTF.

V is TRBV29-1 and J is TRBJ2-1; D tentatively reads TRBD1 or TRBD2 (6 bases each). The CDR3 runs to 14 residues. Germline CDR1 and CDR2: SQVTM and ANQGSEA. V lost 4 bases and J lost 4, with 14 bases in between. CDR3 amino acids: CSVGGALDYNEQFF. In DNA form, the CDR3 reads TGCAGCGTTGGGGGGGCTCTCGATTACAATGAGCAGTTCTTC.

The chain is built from TRBV6-5 and TRBJ1-1; D call uncertain. The CDR3 has 12 amino acids. Trimming took 4 bases from V and 3 from J, leaving 6 bases between them. Germline CDR1 reads MNHEY; CDR2 reads SVGAGI. This CDR3 reads CASSSLDTEAFF. The CDR3 nucleotides are TGTGCCAGCAGTTCTCTGGACACTGAAGCTTTCTTT.

This chain links TRBV10-2 with TRBJ1-4; a weak D match, TRBD1 (6 bases). Germline V gene data show CDR1 as WSHSY and CDR2 as SAAADI. This CDR3 contains 12 residues. The ends were cut back, 2 bases at V and 8 bases at J, with 6 bases in the middle. CDR3 region: CASSERGEKLFF. In DNA form, the CDR3 reads TGCGCCAGCAGTGAGAGGGGGGAAAAACTGTTTTTT.

The chain links TRBV5-6 to TRBJ1-2, with 8 nucleotides matching TRBD1. CDR3 size: 14 residues. The germline V gene has CDR1 SGHDT and CDR2 YYEEEE. V shed 1 base, J shed 3 bases, and the junction held 2 bases outside the gene matches. As DNA, the CDR3 is TGTGCCAGCAGCTTGCAGGGGGCACACTATGGCTACACCTTC. Translated: CASSLQGAHYGYTF.

The rearrangement links TRBV5-1 to TRBJ2-3; tentatively, D is TRBD1 or TRBD2 (6 bases each). The CDR3 runs 15 residues. V lost 0 bases and J 3 bases, leaving 11 bases between the germline ends. CDR1 and CDR2 from the germline V gene are SGHRS and YFSETQ. The CDR3 is CASSLGGGLTDTQYF. DNA of the CDR3: TGCGCCAGCAGCTTGGGTGGGGGGCTGACAGATACGCAGTATTTT.

The chain is built from TRBV9 and TRBJ2-7; 7 bases are shared with TRBD1. J lost 4 bases, V lost 3 bases, and 7 bases had no gene match. The CDR3 consists of 14 residues. Germline V gene lookup returns CDR1 SGDLS and CDR2 YYNGEE. DNA for the CDR3: TGTGCCAGCAGCGCCGGGACAGCAACATACGAGCAGTACTTC. This encodes CASSAGTATYEQYF.

This chain connects TRBV9 to TRBJ1-2, with D maybe TRBD1 (5 bases). The ends were cut back, 6 bases at V and 3 bases at J, with 9 bases in the middle. Germline CDR1 and CDR2: SGDLS and YYNGEE. This CDR3 region has 12 residues. CDR3 sequence: CASTGKDYGYTF. The DNA of the CDR3 is TGTGCCAGCACAGGGAAGGACTATGGCTACACCTTC.

This clone has just a few counts. The rearrangement uses TRBV6-5 and TRBJ1-2; D may be TRBD1 (6 bases). Germline values: CDR1 MNHEY, CDR2 SVGAGI. V was shortened by 5 bases and J by 7 bases, with 17 bases between the two germline ends. The CDR3 has 14 amino acids. CDR3 residues: CASSRAGGRIGYTF. Written as DNA, the CDR3 is TGTGCCAGCAGTAGGGCCGGGGGGCGTATTGGCTACACCTTC.

The chain combines TRBV19 with TRBJ1-1; no clear D gene. Germline V gene lookup returns CDR1 LNHDA and CDR2 SQIVND (reference sequence). V lost 3 bases, J lost 1 base, and 18 bases lay in between. This CDR3 is built from 17 residues. The chain's CDR3 is CASSISTDISTNTEAFF. CDR3 nucleotide sequence: TGTGCCAGTAGTATCTCCACAGACATCTCTACGAACACTGAAGCTTTCTTT.

The gene calls are TRBV24-1 and TRBJ2-1; TRBD2 matches at 12 bases. This CDR3 contains 15 residues. The junction had 8 bases not matched to a gene; V was cut back by 5 bases and J by 10 bases. CDR1 KGHDR and CDR2 SFDVKD come from the germline V gene. In DNA form, the CDR3 reads TGTGCCACCAGTGCGCCTAGCGGGGGGGCCGAGGAGCAGTTCTTC. Translated, it gives CATSAPSGGAEEQFF.